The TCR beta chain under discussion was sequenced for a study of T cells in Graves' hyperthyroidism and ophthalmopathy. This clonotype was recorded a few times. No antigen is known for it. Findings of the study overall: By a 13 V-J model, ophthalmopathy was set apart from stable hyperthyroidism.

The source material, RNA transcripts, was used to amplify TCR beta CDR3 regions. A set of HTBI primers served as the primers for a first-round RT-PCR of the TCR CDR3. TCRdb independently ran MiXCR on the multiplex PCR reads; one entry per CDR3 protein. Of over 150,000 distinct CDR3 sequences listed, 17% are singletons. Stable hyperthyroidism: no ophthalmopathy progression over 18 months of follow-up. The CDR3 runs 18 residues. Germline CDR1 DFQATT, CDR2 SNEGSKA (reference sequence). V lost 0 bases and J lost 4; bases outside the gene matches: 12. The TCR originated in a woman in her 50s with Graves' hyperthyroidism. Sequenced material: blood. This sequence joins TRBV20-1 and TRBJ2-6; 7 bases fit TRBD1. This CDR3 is CSARDHATGVAGANVLTF. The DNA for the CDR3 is TGCAGTGCTAGAGATCACGCCACAGGGGTGGCAGGGGCCAACGTCCTGACTTTC.